Below, 16 T cell receptor beta chains from the same sample are listed, as sequenced in a study of T cells in Graves' hyperthyroidism and ophthalmopathy. RNA transcripts yielded amplified TCR beta CDR3 regions. HTBI primers drove first-round RT-PCR of the TCR CDR3. TCRdb analysed the multiplex PCR reads with MiXCR anew, one entry per CDR3 protein. The sample holds roughly 45,000 distinct CDR3 sequences, roughly 50% seen once. The sequencing input was peripheral blood or thyroid tissue (not recorded which). Receptors originate from a woman aged 45-65 years with Graves' hyperthyroidism.

On this clonotype itself: Germline and junction disagree at one end, which may indicate a read error. Here the CDR3 DNA reads TGTGCCAGCAGTACTAGCGGGGCGGACACCGGGGAGCTGTTTTTT. It encodes CASSTSGADTGELFF. V gene TRBV10-3 combines with J gene TRBJ2-2, with 10 bases identical to TRBD2. The germline V gene encodes CDR1 ENHRY and CDR2 SYGVKD. CDR3 length: 15 residues.

This clonotype was observed at least ten times. The J gene is TRBJ1-2, the V gene TRBV10-2; no firm D call. V lost 6 bases to trimming and J lost 3 bases, with 8 bases between them. The CDR3 is made up of 12 amino acids. Germline loops: CDR1 WSHSY, CDR2 SAAADI. DNA of the CDR3: TGCGCCAGCAGGAGGGATGACTATGGCTACACCTTC. It codes for CASRRDDYGYTF.

This chain connects TRBV20-1 to TRBJ2-7, with D perhaps given as TRBD1 or TRBD2 (6 bases each). This CDR3 region has 13 residues. The V and J ends lost 1 base and 1 base respectively, with 8 bases between them. Germline V gene data show CDR1 as DFQATT and CDR2 as SNEGSKA (reference sequence). The CDR3 sequence is CSARGGTSYEQYF. CDR3 nucleotides: TGCAGTGCTAGAGGCGGGACATCCTACGAGCAGTACTTC.

Comments on this clonotype: One junction end disagrees with the germline gene, perhaps due to a read error. J is TRBJ2-7 and V is TRBV30; 9 bases match TRBD1. CDR3 length: 14 residues. Germline assignment: CDR1 GTSNPN and CDR2 SVGIG (reference sequence). CDR3 nucleotides: TGTGCCTGGTTGATACCGGGACAGGGTGGAGGGGGGCACTTC. Protein: CAWLIPGQGGGGHF.

V is TRBV20-1 and J is TRBJ2-5, with TRBD1 matching 11 bases. Germline CDR1 DFQATT, CDR2 SNEGSKA (reference sequence). With V trimmed by 6 bases and J by 5 bases, 11 bases remained unmatched. This CDR3 comprises 15 residues. CDR3 DNA sequence: TGCAGTGCACCCCGGGACAGGGGGATGGGGGAGACCCAGTACTTC. Translating gives CSAPRDRGMGETQYF.

The V gene is TRBV7-9, the J gene TRBJ2-5; 10 bases line up with TRBD1. Germline values: CDR1 SEHNR, CDR2 FQNEAQ (reference sequence). The CDR3 is 15 amino acids. V trimming: 5 bases; J trimming: 5 bases; junction bases outside the gene matches: 8. CDR3 protein: CASSERQGALETQYF. As DNA, the CDR3 is TGTGCCAGCAGCGAGAGACAGGGGGCGTTGGAGACCCAGTACTTC.

The J gene is TRBJ2-5, the V gene TRBV7-3; TRBD2 aligns across 14 bases. After removal of 0 bases from V and 6 bases from J, the junction contained 3 bases not matched to a gene. This CDR3 has 16 residues. Germline V lookup: CDR1 SGHTA, CDR2 FQGTGA. CDR3 amino acids: CASSLTGLAGEQTQYF. DNA for the CDR3: TGTGCCAGCAGCTTAACGGGACTAGCGGGAGAGCAGACCCAGTACTTC.

Ten or more counts support this clonotype. V gene TRBV29-1 combines with J gene TRBJ2-7, with 10 nucleotides matching TRBD2. Losses at the gene ends were 4 bases for V and 0 bases for J; bases not matched to a gene: 3. The germline CDR1 and CDR2 sequences are SQVTM and ANQGSEA. The length of the CDR3 is 14 residues. CDR3 protein: CSVGASGGSYEQYF. The CDR3 bases are TGCAGCGTTGGGGCTAGCGGGGGCTCCTACGAGCAGTACTTC.

In its sample, this clonotype was seen many times. The rearrangement uses TRBV20-1 and TRBJ1-1, with D perhaps TRBD1 (5 bases). Trimming shortened V by 7 bases and J by 1 base, and 13 bases separated the two germline ends. This CDR3 comprises 13 residues. The germline V gene has CDR1 DFQATT and CDR2 SNEGSKA (reference sequence). The chain's CDR3 is CSESAGPNTEAFF. The CDR3 DNA reads TGCAGTGAGAGCGCAGGGCCGAACACTGAAGCTTTCTTT.

This clonotype was picked up many times. The chain employs TRBV28 and TRBJ2-5; 12 bases line up with TRBD2. The CDR3 runs 14 residues. The trim removed 4 bases at V and 4 bases at J, leaving 1 base unmatched. Germline V lookup: CDR1 MDHEN, CDR2 SYDVKM. CDR3 sequence reads: CASSWGLAGETQYF. The DNA for the CDR3 is TGTGCCAGCAGTTGGGGACTAGCGGGAGAGACCCAGTACTTC.

This clonotype occurred many times. The chain links TRBV7-9 to TRBJ1-4; D is possibly TRBD1 (6 bases). Trimming removed 0 bases from V and 7 bases from J, with 9 bases in between. CDR1 is SEHNR and CDR2 is FQNEAQ in the germline V gene (reference sequence). There are 14 residues in the CDR3. The CDR3 coding sequence is TGTGCCAGCAGCTTAGCCCAGGGGAGTGAAAAACTGTTTTTT. Protein product: CASSLAQGSEKLFF.

The chain uses TRBV7-2 and TRBJ2-5, with 11 bases lining up with TRBD2. V shed 1 base and J 5 bases; nucleotides not matched to a gene: 12. This CDR3 comprises 18 residues. Looked up from germline, CDR1 is SGHTA and CDR2 is FQGNSA. In nucleotides, the CDR3 is TGTGCCAGCAGCTTAGTGCTAGCGGGAGGAGCGAGGTGGGAGACCCAGTACTTC. Amino acids: CASSLVLAGGARWETQYF.

This clonotype was counted many times. This may be a read error: a much more frequent sequence differs by one nucleotide. This rearrangement joins TRBV6-1 to TRBJ1-6; 7 positions match TRBD1. CDR1 MNHNS and CDR2 SASEGT come from the germline V gene. Unmatched junction bases numbered 11, after V lost 7 bases and J lost 11 bases. This CDR3 comprises 14 residues. This CDR3 reads CASTETGSRTPLHF. In nucleotides, the CDR3 is TGTGCCAGCACGGAGACAGGGTCGCGTACACCCCTCCACTTT.

The chain combines TRBV10-3 with TRBJ1-5; TRBD1 might be the D (6 bases). Germline V gives CDR1 ENHRY, CDR2 SYGVKD. The CDR3 spans 14 residues. The V and J ends lost 3 bases and 4 bases respectively, with 10 bases between them. Written as DNA, the CDR3 is TGTGCCATCAGTGAAGGGGGGCTGAATCAGCCCCAGCATTTT. As protein: CAISEGGLNQPQHF.

In this sample, this clonotype turned up many times. The genes are TRBV20-1 and TRBJ1-1; 7 positions agree with TRBD1. Germline loops: CDR1 DFQATT, CDR2 SNEGSKA (reference sequence). Trimming took 4 bases from V and 3 from J; bases not matched to a gene: 5. This CDR3 has 13 amino acids. As DNA, the CDR3 is TGCAGTGCTACTACAGACAGGGACACTGAAGCTTTCTTT. This sequence encodes CSATTDRDTEAFF.

This clonotype was detected many times. The genes are TRBV19 and TRBJ2-7; 9 bases are shared with TRBD1. Germline V gives CDR1 LNHDA, CDR2 SQIVND (reference sequence). The CDR3 consists of 15 residues. V shed 7 bases, J shed 3 bases, and the junction held 10 bases outside the gene matches. This CDR3 reads CASTPRTGAGYEQYF. The DNA of the CDR3 is TGTGCCAGTACCCCCCGGACAGGGGCAGGCTACGAGCAGTACTTC.